The present T cell receptor (beta chain) was sequenced within a study of T cell changes during pregnancy in multiple sclerosis. Assay used: immunoSEQ multiplex PCR; TCRdb lists only in-frame clones, some missing. The sample has roughly 43,000 clones, about 88% seen once. CDR1 and CDR2 (germline): SGHRS, YFSETQ. The CDR3 is 13 residues long. Trimming removed 9 bases at V and 1 base at J, with 13 bases between. The specimen comprised CD4+ T cells from peripheral blood mononuclear cells, sampled after pregnancy. The sequence derives from a female donor with multiple sclerosis, enrolled in a pregnancy study. The chain uses TRBV5-1 and TRBJ2-5; D is unclear. The CDR3 nucleotides read TGCGCCACCTCGTGGGCAGCCCAAGAGACCCAGTACTTC. Protein: CATSWAAQETQYF. Variable domain in full (rest from reference TRBV5-1 and TRBJ2-5): KAGVTQTPRYLIKTRGQQVTLSCSPISGHRSVSWYQQTPGQGLQFLFEYFSETQRNKGNFPGRFSGRQFSNSRSEMNVSTLELGDSALYLCATSWAAQETQYFGPGTRLLVL.